The rows below give T cell receptor beta chains drawn from one sample of a study of cytomegalovirus exposure and HLA in healthy donors. Here immunoSEQ multiplex PCR was the method, and the copy in TCRdb shows in-frame clones only, minus some. This table holds 90,000 or so clones, about 85% found once. Sample: PBMCs. Receptors were obtained from a man aged 18 to 29 in good health and CMV-seropositive. Both conserved end residues are part of each CDR3. D genes are given only for firm matches. Part of the rows lack a size; the others show once, few, many or a class for expanded clones.

J,D,V,size,DNA,CDR3
TRBJ2-1,-,TRBV27,-,TGTGCCAGCAGCGACCTCTCTAGCGTGGCCTACAATGAGCAGTTCTTC,CASSDLSSVAYNEQFF
TRBJ1-2,TRBD1,TRBV5-6,-,TGTGCCAGCAGCTTATATACAGGGGACTATGGCTACACCTTC,CASSLYTGDYGYTF
TRBJ2-7,TRBD1,TRBV18,-,TGTGCCAGCTCACCCCCCGGGACAGTGAGAGCCTACGAGCAGTACTTC,CASSPPGTVRAYEQYF
TRBJ2-5,-,TRBV11-3,-,TGTGCCAGCAGCTCCAGGTGGGGGGAAGAGACCCAGTACTTC,CASSSRWGEETQYF
TRBJ2-1,-,TRBV29-1,-,TGCAGCGTTGAAAGAGCGGAGATCAATGCAAATGAGCAGTTCTTC,CSVERAEINANEQFF
TRBJ2-2,-,TRBV10-3,-,TGTGCCATCAGTGAAAACGGAGTCTCCACCGGGGAGCTGTTTTTT,CAISENGVSTGELFF
TRBJ1-3,TRBD1,TRBV5-1,-,TGCGCCAGCAGCTTGGGGCCCGGGACAGGGGAAAACACCATATATTTT,CASSLGPGTGENTIYF
TRBJ1-2,-,TRBV5-1,-,TGCGCCAGCAGCGAGGGAAGTAGCTATGGCTACACCTTC,CASSEGSSYGYTF
TRBJ2-2,-,TRBV13,-,TGTGCCAGCAGCTCCCGGGATGGGCGTAACACCGGGGAGCTGTTTTTT,CASSSRDGRNTGELFF
TRBJ2-7,TRBD2,TRBV7-6,-,TGTGCCAGCAGCCCATCGACTAGCCACGAGCAGTACTTC,CASSPSTSHEQYF
TRBJ2-7,-,TRBV28,-,TGTGCCAGCAGTTTACCGGCGGGCTACGAGCAGTACTTC,CASSLPAGYEQYF
TRBJ1-2,-,TRBV28,once,TGTGCCAGCAGCAGGCCTGGAGGATATGGCTACACCTTC,CASSRPGGYGYTF
TRBJ1-2,TRBD1,TRBV5-4,-,TGTGCCAGCAGCCCACGACAGGGGGCTCGCGGCTACACCTTC,CASSPRQGARGYTF
TRBJ2-1,TRBD1,TRBV5-1,-,TGCGCCAGCAGCTTAAGGACAGGGCCCTACAATGAGCAGTTCTTC,CASSLRTGPYNEQFF
TRBJ2-1,-,TRBV7-6,-,TGTGCCAGCAGCCCACAGGGAAATGAGCAGTTCTTC,CASSPQGNEQFF
TRBJ2-5,TRBD2,TRBV7-9,-,TGTGCCAGCAGCCCATTGGGGGGGGAGACCCAGTACTTC,CASSPLGGETQYF
TRBJ1-2,-,TRBV5-1,-,TGCGCCAGCAGCTTGGGGTCAGGGGACTATGGCTACACCTTC,CASSLGSGDYGYTF
TRBJ1-2,-,TRBV6-4,few,TGTGCCAGCAGGGATAAAGAAGGGGATGGCTACACCTTC,CASRDKEGDGYTF
TRBJ2-7,-,TRBV11-2,-,TGTGCCAGCAGCTTGATTCGGTACGAGCAGTACTTC,CASSLIRYEQYF
TRBJ1-5,-,TRBV27,-,TGTGCCAGCAGTTTATCTGGCAGTCTGTCGCCCCAGCATTTT,CASSLSGSLSPQHF
TRBJ1-2,-,TRBV19,-,TGTGCCAGTGCGCCTCAGGGGAATGGCTACACCTTC,CASAPQGNGYTF
TRBJ1-2,-,TRBV6-6,-,TGTGCCAGCAGTTCCAGACAGGACTCTAACTATGGCTACACCTTC,CASSSRQDSNYGYTF
TRBJ2-3,-,TRBV11-2,-,TGTGCCAGCAGCTTAAGGGGCCCCGAGTATTTT,CASSLRGPEYF
TRBJ2-7,TRBD2,TRBV27,-,TGTGCCAGCAGTCCGGGGACTATTTCCTACGAGCAGTACTTC,CASSPGTISYEQYF
TRBJ1-2,TRBD1,TRBV28,-,TGTGCCAGCAGTTTCTTGGAGGCAGGGGGAGGTGGCTACACCTTC,CASSFLEAGGGGYTF
TRBJ2-5,TRBD1,TRBV7-9,-,TGTGCCAGCAGCTTAGTTGGGACAGGGGGCTTAGAGACCCAGTACTTC,CASSLVGTGGLETQYF
TRBJ1-1,-,TRBV7-9,-,TGTGCCAGCAGCTCCCAGGGGACGAACACTGAAGCTTTCTTT,CASSSQGTNTEAFF
TRBJ2-5,TRBD2,TRBV2,-,TGTGCCAGCACCTCAGTGACAGCGGGAGATTGGCAGACCCAGTACTTC,CASTSVTAGDWQTQYF
TRBJ1-2,-,TRBV7-3,-,TGTGCCAGCAGCTTAAGTGAGGGTGGCTATGGCTACACCTTC,CASSLSEGGYGYTF
TRBJ2-5,-,TRBV7-7,-,TGTGCCAGCAGCCCGCACCGGGACTCCCAAGAGACCCAGTACTTC,CASSPHRDSQETQYF
TRBJ2-1,TRBD2,TRBV9,-,TGTGCCAGCAGCGCCGCCTCAGCGGGAGCGGGTTACAATGAGCAGTTCTTC,CASSAASAGAGYNEQFF
TRBJ1-5,-,TRBV5-1,-,TGCGCCAGCAGCTTCAGGAAAGTGTTACCCTATAGCAATCAGCCCCAGCATTTT,CASSFRKVLPYSNQPQHF
TRBJ2-1,-,TRBV27,-,TGTGCCAGCAGTTTGGCCGCCAGGGGCGTCCATGAGCAGTTCTTC,CASSLAARGVHEQFF
TRBJ2-7,TRBD2,TRBV7-2,-,TGTGCCAGCAGCTTAGCCGGGACTAACTCCTACGAGCAGTACTTC,CASSLAGTNSYEQYF
TRBJ1-2,-,TRBV5-1,-,TGCGCCAGCACACTATACCAAGGTTTGGGTGGCTACACCTTC,CASTLYQGLGGYTF
TRBJ2-3,-,TRBV5-6,-,TGTGCCAGCAGCTTGCGGGTTTTAAGCACAGATACGCAGTATTTT,CASSLRVLSTDTQYF
TRBJ1-1,TRBD1,TRBV7-9,-,TGTGCCAGCAGCTTGGGACAGGGGTCGGTGAACACTGAAGCTTTCTTT,CASSLGQGSVNTEAFF
TRBJ2-3,-,TRBV7-8,few,TGTGCCAGCAGCCCCCCCCACCTCCGGGATACGCAGTATTTT,CASSPPHLRDTQYF
TRBJ1-2,-,TRBV9,-,TGTGCCAGCAGCGAGGGGGTTGGCTACACCTTC,CASSEGVGYTF
TRBJ2-3,-,TRBV7-9,-,TGTGCCAGCAGCTTAGCGGGAGTAACAGATACGCAGTATTTT,CASSLAGVTDTQYF